Below are 14 T cell receptor beta chains sequenced from a single sample in a study of metastatic and nonmetastatic thyroid tumors. Among the patients, none had received any treatment before thyroid surgery. Using MiXCR, TCRdb reanalyzed the PCR reads. Of 6,600 or so clones in the sample, roughly 32% are singletons; the top ten hold around 17%. The sequencing input was adjacent normal tissue. These receptors were collected from a female donor with papillary thyroid cancer or a benign thyroid nodule (not recorded which). Some clones in this sample may be carry-over from other donors' samples.

Of note for this clone: The sample has other DNA sequences that encode this CDR3 too. The CDR3 here is CASSLGLRNEQFF. The CDR3 region has the DNA TGTGCCAGCTCCCTCGGACTGCGCAATGAGCAGTTCTTC. J is TRBJ2-1 and V is TRBV12-3 or TRBV12-4, with D possibly being TRBD2 (5 bases). This CDR3 comprises 13 residues. V lost 8 bases, J lost 6 bases, and 14 bases lay in between.

A few counts support this clone. V and J are TRBV27 and TRBJ2-5, with D unresolved. Germline V gene lookup returns CDR1 MNHEY and CDR2 SMNVEV (reference sequence). The CDR3 totals 13 residues. Deletions cut 4 bases from V and 4 bases from J, with 10 bases between. CDR3 in amino acids: CASSYDGGETQYF. Written as DNA, the CDR3 is TGTGCCAGCAGTTACGACGGTGGAGAGACCCAGTACTTC.

This clone was seen many times. The V call is TRBV18, the J call TRBJ2-2; TRBD2 matches 10 bases. CDR1 is KGHSH, CDR2 LQKENI, per germline. The ends lost 3 bases at V and 0 bases at J; junction bases unmatched: 7. CDR3 length equals 18 residues. The CDR3 nucleotides read TGTGCCAGCTCACCGGGGAGGACTAGCGGATCGAACACCGGGGAGCTGTTTTTT. As protein: CASSPGRTSGSNTGELFF. Full variable domain (outside the CDR3, taken from reference TRBV18 and TRBJ2-2): NAGVMQNPRHLVRRRGQEARLRCSPMKGHSHVYWYRQLPEEGLKFMVYLQKENIIDESGMPKERFSAEFPKEGPSILRIQQVVRGDSAAYFCASSPGRTSGSNTGELFFGEGSRLTVL.

This clone has only a few counts. The chain has TRBV6-1 and TRBJ2-1; 7 nucleotides agree with TRBD2. This CDR3 has 15 amino acids. V dropped 6 bases and J dropped 7; count of bases not matched to a gene: 12. Germline V gene data show CDR1 as MNHNS and CDR2 as SASEGT. The CDR3 DNA follows: TGTGCCAGCAGGGAGAGCGGGGTACGCCGAAATGAGCAGTTCTTC. Encoded protein: CASRESGVRRNEQFF.

This chain links TRBV20-1 with TRBJ2-7; the match to TRBD1 covers 10 bases. CDR1 and CDR2 from the germline V gene are DFQATT and SNEGSKA (reference sequence). Trimming removed 6 bases from V and 8 bases from J; junction bases left unmatched: 7. The CDR3 extends over 12 amino acids. This CDR3 is CSAWDRGPQQYF. CDR3 sequence (DNA): TGCAGTGCGTGGGACAGGGGACCCCAGCAGTACTTC.

Within the sample, this clone is medium-sized. The V and J genes are TRBV5-1 and TRBJ2-2; D remains ambiguous. Trimming took off 2 bases at V and 4 bases at J, with 6 bases between the two ends. CDR1 is SGHRS and CDR2 is YFSETQ in the germline V gene. CDR3 length: 13 amino acids. The CDR3, as DNA: TGCGCCAGCAGCTTTCGTAGCACCGGGGAGCTGTTTTTT. This sequence encodes CASSFRSTGELFF.

This chain connects TRBV20-1 to TRBJ2-5; TRBD2 agrees at 11 bases. The CDR3 contains 13 residues. Germline CDR1 and CDR2: DFQATT and SNEGSKA (reference sequence). Trimming cost V 6 bases and J 5 bases; bases outside gene matches: 5. CDR3 bases: TGCAGTGCCGCTAGCGGGAGGAGTGAGACCCAGTACTTC. Translation gives CSAASGRSETQYF.

This clone showed up many times. V usage is TRBV5-6 and J usage is TRBJ1-3; 9 bases are a match to TRBD1. The trim removed 1 base at V and 0 bases at J, leaving 5 bases unmatched. This CDR3 is 17 amino acids long. Germline CDR1 and CDR2: SGHDT and YYEEEE. The CDR3 spells CASSLILTGGSGNTIYF. DNA for the CDR3: TGTGCCAGCAGCTTGATCCTGACAGGGGGCTCTGGAAACACCATATATTTT. The entire variable domain, with the rest obtained from reference TRBV5-6 and TRBJ1-3, is as follows: DAGVTQSPTHLIKTRGQQVTLRCSPKSGHDTVSWYQQALGQGPQFIFQYYEEEERQRGNFPDRFSGHQFPNYSSELNVNALLLGDSALYLCASSLILTGGSGNTIYFGEGSWLTVV.

The CDR3 is CASSVGWASGKSGYEQYF. DNA of the CDR3: TGTGCCAGCAGTGTGGGTTGGGCTAGCGGGAAGTCAGGGTACGAGCAGTACTTC. The rearrangement links TRBV28 to TRBJ2-7, with TRBD2 matching 9 bases. The ends lost 5 bases at V and 4 bases at J; junction bases unmatched: 18. Germline CDR1 MDHEN, CDR2 SYDVKM. This CDR3 has 18 residues.

This sequence joins TRBV30 and TRBJ1-5; possible D gene TRBD1, 6 bases. CDR1 and CDR2 from the germline V gene are GTSNPN and SVGIG (reference sequence). The CDR3 is 14 residues long. Trimming stripped 0 bases from V and 5 bases from J, with 11 bases between. The chain's CDR3 is CAWSVGGPHQPQHF. The CDR3 DNA reads TGTGCCTGGAGTGTAGGGGGACCCCATCAGCCCCAGCATTTT.

The chain recombines TRBV9 with TRBJ1-6; D not certain. The CDR3 sequence is 15 residues long. Per the germline V gene, CDR1 is SGDLS and CDR2 is YYNGEE. Trimming cost V 0 bases and J 7 bases, with 11 bases left between them. The DNA for the CDR3 is TGTGCCAGCAGCGTAGGAGCAGGTCTAAATTCACCCCTCCACTTT. Translated: CASSVGAGLNSPLHF.

There are a few counts of this clone. J is TRBJ1-2 and V is TRBV28, with D perhaps TRBD1 (5 bases). The V gene's germline CDR1 is MDHEN and CDR2 SYDVKM. The CDR3 extends over 13 amino acids. Between the trimmed V and J ends, which lost 3 bases and 4 bases, there was a span of 9 bases. CDR3 sequence (DNA): TGTGCCAGCAGTTTGGCAGGGAGCTATGGCTACACCTTC. This sequence encodes CASSLAGSYGYTF.

The chain combines TRBV5-1 with TRBJ2-7; D tentatively reads TRBD1 or TRBD2 (5 bases each). CDR1 and CDR2 (germline): SGHRS, YFSETQ. Trimming took off 2 bases at V and 0 bases at J, with 9 bases between the two ends. CDR3 length: 14 amino acids. This CDR3 reads CASSFSGASYEQYF. The CDR3 DNA is TGCGCCAGCAGCTTTTCCGGGGCCTCCTACGAGCAGTACTTC.

This clone was found many times. The V call is TRBV4-1, the J call TRBJ1-4; D may be TRBD1 (5 bases). This CDR3 spans 18 amino acids. V lost 4 bases and J 0 bases, leaving 18 bases between the germline ends. The germline gives CDR1 MGHRA, CDR2 YSYEKL. This chain's CDR3 is CASSPVSGGTATNEKLFF. The DNA for the CDR3 is TGCGCCAGCAGCCCAGTTTCGGGGGGGACTGCAACTAATGAAAAACTGTTTTTT.